These T cell receptor beta chains were read from a single sample in a study of cytomegalovirus exposure and HLA in healthy donors. Sequencing used immunoSEQ multiplex PCR; TCRdb keeps in-frame clones, though not all of them. The sample yields 150,000 to 200,000 clones, around 78% seen once. Sequencing was done on a sample of PBMCs. Receptors originate from a middle-aged woman in good health and CMV-seronegative. Each CDR3 is given with its conserved first and last residue. Fields, in order: CDR3 DNA, CDR3 protein, J gene, clone size, V gene, D gene. D genes are given only for firm matches. Clone size is given for some rows only: seen once, a few or many times, or a class if the clone is expanded.

TGTGCCAGCAGAACCATACCGGGACAGGGGGCGCATACGGGGACTGAAGCTTTCTTT	CASRTIPGQGAHTGTEAFF	TRBJ1-1	NA	TRBV5-6	TRBD1
TGTGCCACCAGTGACATTGGGGCTTCCTACGAGCAGTACTTC	CATSDIGASYEQYF	TRBJ2-7	NA	TRBV15	NA
TGTGCCACCAGCAGAGACGAGGTTGGCTACACCTTC	CATSRDEVGYTF	TRBJ1-2	NA	TRBV15	NA
TGTGCCAGCTCACGAGGGGAGGAAGAGACCCAGTACTTC	CASSRGEEETQYF	TRBJ2-5	few	TRBV18	NA
TGTGCCAGCGGTTACACAGGGAGGGGCTCCTACGAGCAGTACTTC	CASGYTGRGSYEQYF	TRBJ2-7	NA	TRBV28	NA
TGTGCCAGCAACTCCCCGGGACAGGGGGCCTACTACACCTTC	CASNSPGQGAYYTF	TRBJ1-2	NA	TRBV2	TRBD1
TGTGCCAGCAGCTTCGGCCAGACAACTTCAGGCTACACCTTC	CASSFGQTTSGYTF	TRBJ1-2	once	TRBV7-3	NA
TGTGCCACCCGTGTGGACAGGGCCGGGGGCTACACCTTC	CATRVDRAGGYTF	TRBJ1-2	once	TRBV15	TRBD1
TGTGCCAGCGGGTTCGGGTCCGCCACTGAGCAGTACTTC	CASGFGSATEQYF	TRBJ2-7	NA	TRBV6-1	NA
TGTGCCAGCAGTTTAGTCGGGACAGGGTTCAGCAATCAGCCCCAGCATTTT	CASSLVGTGFSNQPQHF	TRBJ1-5	NA	TRBV28	TRBD1
TGTGCCAGCACCCTAGGCGGAGGACTAGCGGAAAATGAGCAGTTCTTC	CASTLGGGLAENEQFF	TRBJ2-1	NA	TRBV28	TRBD2
TGCACCAGCAGCCCTCTGCTCGGGAACAGGGGAAAATATGGCTACACCTTC	CTSSPLLGNRGKYGYTF	TRBJ1-2	NA	TRBV1	NA
TGCAGTGCTCGGGAATGGAGCGGCTACACCTTC	CSAREWSGYTF	TRBJ1-2	NA	TRBV20-1	NA
TGTGCCAGTAGACTAGCGGGCGAGCAGTTCTTC	CASRLAGEQFF	TRBJ2-1	NA	TRBV19	TRBD2
TGTGCCAGCACCGGGGGAGGACCTTTTAACTATGGCTACACCTTC	CASTGGGPFNYGYTF	TRBJ1-2	NA	TRBV28	NA
TGCGCCAGCAGCATGGGTGGTAGCGGGAGACTTGGCTACGAGCAGTACTTC	CASSMGGSGRLGYEQYF	TRBJ2-7	NA	TRBV5-1	TRBD2
TGTGCCAGCAGACGACAGGGATACCAGCCCCAGCATTTT	CASRRQGYQPQHF	TRBJ1-5	few	TRBV2	TRBD1
TGTGCCAGTTCCCAGGGTGCTAATGAAAAACTGTTTTTT	CASSQGANEKLFF	TRBJ1-4	NA	TRBV19	NA
TGTGCCAGCAGGCAGACAGGGGATGGCTACACCTTC	CASRQTGDGYTF	TRBJ1-2	few	TRBV28	TRBD1
TGTGCCAGCAGTTACTCGAAGGGACAGGGGGCCCACGAGCAGTACTTC	CASSYSKGQGAHEQYF	TRBJ2-7	NA	TRBV6-5	TRBD1
TGCGCCAGCACCCCGGGACAAGAACTCAATGAGCAGTTCTTC	CASTPGQELNEQFF	TRBJ2-1	NA	TRBV5-1	NA
TGTGCCAGCAGTTTATCAGCCATGATTTTCGCCCGGCAGTTCTTC	CASSLSAMIFARQFF	TRBJ2-1	NA	TRBV27	NA
TGCGCCAGCAGCCCTGAGGGAAGGGAGACCCAGTACTTC	CASSPEGRETQYF	TRBJ2-5	NA	TRBV5-1	NA
TGTGCCAGCAGAGGGGGGGGATGGCACACTGAAGCTTTCTTT	CASRGGGWHTEAFF	TRBJ1-1	few	TRBV6-1	NA
TGTGCCTGGAGTCAGGGATTAGAAGAAAAACTGTTTTTT	CAWSQGLEEKLFF	TRBJ1-4	NA	TRBV30	NA
TGTGCCAGCAGCTTCGGGGACTTACAAAACACCGGGGAGCTGTTTTTT	CASSFGDLQNTGELFF	TRBJ2-2	NA	TRBV7-9	NA
TGTGCCAGCAGCCCGGGACAGCTATCTAACTATGGCTACACCTTC	CASSPGQLSNYGYTF	TRBJ1-2	NA	TRBV7-9	TRBD1
TGTGCCAGCAGTTTATCCCTCCTAGCGGGAGGGCACAATGAGCAGTTCTTC	CASSLSLLAGGHNEQFF	TRBJ2-1	NA	TRBV28	TRBD2
TGTGCCAGCAGCCCCAAGACAGGTGCTGGGGCCAACGTCCTGACTTTC	CASSPKTGAGANVLTF	TRBJ2-6	NA	TRBV4-2	NA
TGTGCCAGCAGCTTACGGGGCGGGAGGTTTAATGCGAACATTCAGTACTTC	CASSLRGGRFNANIQYF	TRBJ2-4	NA	TRBV11-3	TRBD2
TGTGCCTGGAGTGTACCGACAGGAAAGAGGTTTAACGGTGGCTACACCTTC	CAWSVPTGKRFNGGYTF	TRBJ1-2	NA	TRBV30	NA